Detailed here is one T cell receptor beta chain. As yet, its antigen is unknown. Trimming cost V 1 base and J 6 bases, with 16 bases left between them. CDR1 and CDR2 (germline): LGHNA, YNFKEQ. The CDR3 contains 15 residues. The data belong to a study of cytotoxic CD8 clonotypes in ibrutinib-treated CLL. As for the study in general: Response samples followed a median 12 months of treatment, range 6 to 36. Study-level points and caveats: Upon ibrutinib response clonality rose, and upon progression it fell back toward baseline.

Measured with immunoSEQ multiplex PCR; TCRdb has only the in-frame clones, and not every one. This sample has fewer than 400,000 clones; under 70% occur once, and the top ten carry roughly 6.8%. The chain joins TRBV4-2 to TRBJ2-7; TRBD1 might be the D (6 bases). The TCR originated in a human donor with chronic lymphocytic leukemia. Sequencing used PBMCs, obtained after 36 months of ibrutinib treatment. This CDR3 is CASSQGQVLTVEQYF. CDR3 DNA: TGTGCCAGCAGCCAAGGACAGGTTCTTACTGTCGAGCAGTACTTC.